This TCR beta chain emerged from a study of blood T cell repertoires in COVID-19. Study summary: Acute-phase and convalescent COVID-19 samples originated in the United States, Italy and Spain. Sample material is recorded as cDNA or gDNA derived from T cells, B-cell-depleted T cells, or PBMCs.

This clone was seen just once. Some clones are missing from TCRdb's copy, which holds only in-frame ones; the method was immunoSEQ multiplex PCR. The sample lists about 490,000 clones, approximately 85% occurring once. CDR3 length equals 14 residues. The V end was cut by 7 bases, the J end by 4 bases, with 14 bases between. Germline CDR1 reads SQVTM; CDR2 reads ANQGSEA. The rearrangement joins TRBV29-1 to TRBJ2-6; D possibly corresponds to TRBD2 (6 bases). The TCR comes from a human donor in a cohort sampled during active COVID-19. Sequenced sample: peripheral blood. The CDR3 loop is CSANGGSGANVLTF. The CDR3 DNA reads TGCAGCGCTAACGGGGGTAGCGGGGCCAACGTCCTGACTTTC.